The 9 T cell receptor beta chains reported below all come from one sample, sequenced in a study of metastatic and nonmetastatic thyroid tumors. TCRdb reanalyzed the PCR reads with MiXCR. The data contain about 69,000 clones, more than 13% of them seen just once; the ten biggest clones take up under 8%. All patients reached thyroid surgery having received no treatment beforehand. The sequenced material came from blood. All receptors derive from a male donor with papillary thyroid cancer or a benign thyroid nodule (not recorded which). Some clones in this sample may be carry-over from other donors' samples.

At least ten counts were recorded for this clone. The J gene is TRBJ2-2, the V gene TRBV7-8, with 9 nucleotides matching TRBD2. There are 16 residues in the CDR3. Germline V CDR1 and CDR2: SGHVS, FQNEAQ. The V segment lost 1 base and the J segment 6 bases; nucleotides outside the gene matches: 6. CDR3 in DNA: TGTGCCAGCAGCTTAGTACCAGCGGGAGGATCCGGGGAGCTGTTTTTT. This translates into CASSLVPAGGSGELFF. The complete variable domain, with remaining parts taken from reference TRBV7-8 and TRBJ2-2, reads GAGVSQSPRYKVAKRGQDVALRCDPISGHVSLFWYQQALGQGPEFLTYFQNEAQLDKSGLPSDRFFAERPEGSVSTLKIQRTQQEDSAVYLCASSLVPAGGSGELFFGEGSRLTVL.

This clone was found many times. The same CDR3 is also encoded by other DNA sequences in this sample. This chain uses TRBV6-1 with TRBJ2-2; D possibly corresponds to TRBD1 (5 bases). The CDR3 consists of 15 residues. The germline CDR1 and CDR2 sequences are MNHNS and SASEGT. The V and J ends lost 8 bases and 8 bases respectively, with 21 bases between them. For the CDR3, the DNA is TGTGCCAGCGTGGGGCTCGGGCCCTTAAGAGGGGAGCTGTTTTTT. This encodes CASVGLGPLRGELFF.

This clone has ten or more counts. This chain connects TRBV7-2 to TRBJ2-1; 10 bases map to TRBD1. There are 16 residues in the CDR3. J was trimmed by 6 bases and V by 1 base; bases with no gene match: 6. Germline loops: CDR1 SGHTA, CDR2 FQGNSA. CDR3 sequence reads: CASSLVPGQGPNEQFF. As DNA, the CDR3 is TGTGCCAGCAGCTTAGTACCGGGACAGGGGCCCAATGAGCAGTTCTTC.

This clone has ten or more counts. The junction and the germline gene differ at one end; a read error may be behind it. CDR3 protein: CASSQTRELAF. The CDR3 bases are TGTGCCAGCAGCCAGACCCGAGAGCTTGCTTTC. V is TRBV3-1 and J is TRBJ2-4; D is unclear. CDR1 is LGHDT and CDR2 is YNNKEL in the germline V gene (reference sequence). CDR3 length: 11 amino acids.

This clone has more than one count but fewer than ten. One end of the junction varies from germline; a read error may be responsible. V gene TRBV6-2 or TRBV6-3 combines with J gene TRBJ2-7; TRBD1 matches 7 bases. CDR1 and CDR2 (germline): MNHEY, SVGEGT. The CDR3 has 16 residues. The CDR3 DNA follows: TGTGCCAACAGTAACCTCGGACAGGATAATCCATACGAGCAGTACTTC. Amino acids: CANSNLGQDNPYEQYF.

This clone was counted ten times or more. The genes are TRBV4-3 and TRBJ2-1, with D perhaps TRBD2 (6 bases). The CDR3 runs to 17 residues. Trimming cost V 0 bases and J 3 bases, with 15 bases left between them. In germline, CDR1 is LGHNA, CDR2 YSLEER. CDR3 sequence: CASSQDLGLADYNEQFF. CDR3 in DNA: TGCGCCAGCAGCCAAGATCTTGGGTTAGCGGACTACAATGAGCAGTTCTTC.

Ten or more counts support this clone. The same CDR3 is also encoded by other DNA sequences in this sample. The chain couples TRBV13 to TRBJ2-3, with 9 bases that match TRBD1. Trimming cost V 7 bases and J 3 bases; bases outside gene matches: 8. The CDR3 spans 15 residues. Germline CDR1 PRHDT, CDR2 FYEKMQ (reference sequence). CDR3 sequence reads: CASTWTGVSTDTQYF. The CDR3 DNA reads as TGTGCCAGCACCTGGACAGGGGTCTCAACAGATACGCAGTATTTT.

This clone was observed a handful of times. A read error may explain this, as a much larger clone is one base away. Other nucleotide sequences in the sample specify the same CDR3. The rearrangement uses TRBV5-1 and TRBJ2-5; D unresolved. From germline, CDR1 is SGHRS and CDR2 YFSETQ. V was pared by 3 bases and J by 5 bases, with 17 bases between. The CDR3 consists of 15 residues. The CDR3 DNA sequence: TGCGCCAGCAGCTCCACCCCCGGTGCTGGGGAGACCCAGTACTTC. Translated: CASSSTPGAGETQYF.

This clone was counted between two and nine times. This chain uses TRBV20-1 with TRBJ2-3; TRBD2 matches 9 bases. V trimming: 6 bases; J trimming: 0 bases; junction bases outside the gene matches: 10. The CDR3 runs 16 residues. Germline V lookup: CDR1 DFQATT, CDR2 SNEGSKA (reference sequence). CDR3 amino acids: CSAVPGTSSSTDTQYF. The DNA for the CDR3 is TGCAGTGCCGTTCCCGGGACTAGCAGTAGCACAGATACGCAGTATTTT.